The clone carrying this TCR beta chain has only a few counts. What it binds is unknown. The entry originates in a study of cytomegalovirus exposure and HLA in healthy donors. Overall study results and limits: Most TCRs appeared rarely, but some public TCRs recurred in many donors.

The V gene lost 0 bases and the J gene lost 11 bases, with 19 bases spanning the gap. This CDR3 spans 15 amino acids. CDR1 is SGHNT, CDR2 YENEEA, per germline. The study ran its PCR with 60 Vbeta and 13 Jbeta primers. Assay used: immunoSEQ multiplex PCR; TCRdb lists only in-frame clones, some missing. The table shows approximately 90,000 clones, with 76% occurring only once. This clonotype originated in a male donor in good health and CMV-seronegative. The V call is TRBV11-3, the J call TRBJ1-1, with D maybe TRBD1 (5 bases). The sequenced material came from PBMCs. For the CDR3, the DNA is TGTGCCAGCAGCTTAGATATAGCAGGGTCCTTGGGCGCTTTCTTT. This sequence encodes CASSLDIAGSLGAFF.